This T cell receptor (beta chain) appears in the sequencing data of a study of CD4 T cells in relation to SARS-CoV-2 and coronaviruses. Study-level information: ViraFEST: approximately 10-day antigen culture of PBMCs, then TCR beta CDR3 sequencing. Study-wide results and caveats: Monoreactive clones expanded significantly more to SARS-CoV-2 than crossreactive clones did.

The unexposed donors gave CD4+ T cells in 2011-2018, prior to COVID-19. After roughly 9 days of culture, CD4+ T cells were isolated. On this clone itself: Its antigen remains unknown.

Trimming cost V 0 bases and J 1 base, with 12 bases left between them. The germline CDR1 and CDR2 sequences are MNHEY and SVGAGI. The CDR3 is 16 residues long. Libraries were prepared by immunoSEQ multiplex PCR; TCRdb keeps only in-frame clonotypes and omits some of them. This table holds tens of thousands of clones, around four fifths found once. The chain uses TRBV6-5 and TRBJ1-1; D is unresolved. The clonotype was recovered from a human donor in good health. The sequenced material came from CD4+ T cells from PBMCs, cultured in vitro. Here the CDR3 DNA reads TGTGCCAGCAGTTACTCGATGGGAACGCAGAACACTGAAGCTTTCTTT. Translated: CASSYSMGTQNTEAFF.